The present TCR beta chain was sequenced within a study of PD-L1 blockade in urothelial cancer. The overall study: Between 0 and 3 prior chemotherapy regimens had been given to patients.

TCRdb's table, derived via immunoSEQ multiplex PCR, lists solely in-frame clones and lacks some. The repertoire holds some 97,000 clones, with about 91% as singletons. The CDR3 extends over 14 amino acids. Germline V gives CDR1 WNHNN, CDR2 SYGVQD (reference sequence). The V gene end was trimmed by 5 bases and the J gene end by 2 bases; junction bases not matched to a gene: 5. The source of this sequence is a woman at least 80 years old with urothelial cancer. The chain recombines TRBV10-1 with TRBJ1-1, with 7 bases aligning to TRBD1. The starting material was PBMCs, obtained around atezolizumab (anti-PD-L1) treatment. As DNA, the CDR3 is TGCGCCAGCAGTCCCGGGACAGTAAACACTGAAGCTTTCTTT. Protein sequence: CASSPGTVNTEAFF.